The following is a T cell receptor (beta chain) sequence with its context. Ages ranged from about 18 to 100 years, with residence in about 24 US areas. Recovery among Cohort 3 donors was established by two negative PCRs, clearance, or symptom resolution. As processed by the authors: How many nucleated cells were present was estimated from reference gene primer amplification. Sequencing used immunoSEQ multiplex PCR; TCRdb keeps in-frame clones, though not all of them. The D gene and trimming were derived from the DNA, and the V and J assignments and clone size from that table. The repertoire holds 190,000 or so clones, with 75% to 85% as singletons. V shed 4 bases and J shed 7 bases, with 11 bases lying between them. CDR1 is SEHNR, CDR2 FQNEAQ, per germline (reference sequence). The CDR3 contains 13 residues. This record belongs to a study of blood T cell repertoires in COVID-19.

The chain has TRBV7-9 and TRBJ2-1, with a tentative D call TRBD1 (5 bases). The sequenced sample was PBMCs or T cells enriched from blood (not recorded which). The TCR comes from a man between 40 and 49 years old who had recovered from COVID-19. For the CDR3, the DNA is TGTGCCAGCAGCTCGTACAGGCTGAATGAGCAGTTCTTC. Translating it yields CASSSYRLNEQFF.